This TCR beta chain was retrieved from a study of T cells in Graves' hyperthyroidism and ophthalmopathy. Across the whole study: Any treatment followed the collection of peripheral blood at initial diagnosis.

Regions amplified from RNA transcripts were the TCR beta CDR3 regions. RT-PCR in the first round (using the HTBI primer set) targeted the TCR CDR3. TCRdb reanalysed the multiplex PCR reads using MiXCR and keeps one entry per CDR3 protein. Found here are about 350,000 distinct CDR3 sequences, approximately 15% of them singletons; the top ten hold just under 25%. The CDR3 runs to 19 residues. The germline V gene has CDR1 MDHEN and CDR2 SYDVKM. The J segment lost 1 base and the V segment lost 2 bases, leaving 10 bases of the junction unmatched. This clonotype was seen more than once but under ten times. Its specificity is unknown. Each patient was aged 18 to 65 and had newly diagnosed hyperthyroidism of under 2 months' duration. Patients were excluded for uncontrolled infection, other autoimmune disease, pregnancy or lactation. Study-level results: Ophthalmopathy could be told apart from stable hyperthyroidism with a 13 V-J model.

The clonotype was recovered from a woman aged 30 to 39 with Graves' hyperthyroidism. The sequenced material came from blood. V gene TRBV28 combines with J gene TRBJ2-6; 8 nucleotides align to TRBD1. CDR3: CASSLTLTGERSGANVLTF. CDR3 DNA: TGTGCCAGCAGTTTAACCTTGACAGGGGAACGGTCTGGGGCCAACGTCCTGACTTTC.